Listed here is a single T cell receptor beta chain. The antigen remains unidentified. This sample stems from a study of resident and recirculating memory T cells in vitiligo. Findings and caveats of the study: Different lesions suggested infiltration by different T cell clones.

The germline V gene has CDR1 MGHDK and CDR2 SYGVNS. After removal of 4 bases from V and 5 bases from J, the junction contained 10 bases not matched to a gene. The CDR3 has 16 amino acids. Profiling relied on immunoSEQ multiplex PCR, and the TCRdb table lists in-frame clones only, not all of them. The sample has 60,000 to 80,000 clones, just over 90% seen once. The sample was blood. This sequence was found in a male donor with vitiligo. The chain links TRBV25-1 to TRBJ1-4; 7 bases are shared with TRBD1. CDR3 sequence: CASSAATGLWNEKLFF. In nucleotides, the CDR3 is TGTGCCAGCAGTGCCGCGACAGGGCTATGGAATGAAAAACTGTTTTTT.